Described below is a single TCR beta chain sequence and its context. What it binds is unknown. Per germline, CDR1 SQVTM and CDR2 ANQGSEA. This CDR3 is built from 15 residues. V lost 4 bases and J 4 bases, leaving 19 bases between the germline ends. TCRdb's table, derived via immunoSEQ multiplex PCR, lists solely in-frame clones and lacks some. The sample shows about 69,000 clones, roughly 87% of them seen only once. The entry originates in a study of OX40 agonist ivuxolimab in advanced cancers. Study-level results: Expanded clones tended on average to be more numerous among CD8+ T cells than CD4+. Compared with others, partial responders at 0.1-3.0 mg/kg displayed clonal expansion among the lowest.

The chain links TRBV29-1 to TRBJ1-1; perhaps TRBD1 as D (5 bases). The material was CD4+ or CD8+ T cells sorted from blood, obtained in a trial of the OX40 agonist ivuxolimab. The origin of this receptor is an adult with an advanced solid tumor such as melanoma, head and neck, liver or kidney cancer. The CDR3 reads CSVGPKLSDSTEAFF. The CDR3 DNA follows: TGCAGCGTTGGGCCAAAACTATCTGACAGCACTGAAGCTTTCTTT. Full variable domain (remainder filled in from reference TRBV29-1 and TRBJ1-1): SAVISQKPSRDICQRGTSLTIQCQVDSQVTMMFWYRQQPGQSLTLIATANQGSEATYESGFVIDKFPISRPNLTFSTLTVSNMSPEDSSIYLCSVGPKLSDSTEAFFGQGTRLTVV.